This is a list of T cell receptor beta chains from one sample in a study of cytotoxic CD8 clonotypes in ibrutinib-treated CLL. The data were produced by immunoSEQ multiplex PCR, yet TCRdb's version contains in-frame clones alone and is incomplete. The top ten clones hold 45% to 65% of a sample with about 27,000 clones, around 63% of them seen once. The material was PBMCs, obtained after 24 months of ibrutinib treatment. These receptors were obtained from a human donor with chronic lymphocytic leukemia. Each CDR3 is given with its conserved first and last residue. Each record gives: clone size, V gene, D gene, J gene, CDR3 DNA, CDR3 protein. The D gene is left open where the match is weak. Expanded clones are given a class, and other clones once, few, many or no size at all.

clone size: -; V gene: TRBV28; D gene: -; J gene: TRBJ2-7; CDR3 DNA: TGTGCCAGCAGTTTAGGGATTTACGAGCAGTACTTC; CDR3 protein: CASSLGIYEQYF
clone size: -; V gene: TRBV27; D gene: TRBD1; J gene: TRBJ1-6; CDR3 DNA: TGTGCCAGTGAACAGGGGGCTTCACCCCTCCACTTT; CDR3 protein: CASEQGASPLHF
clone size: -; V gene: TRBV9; D gene: TRBD1; J gene: TRBJ2-3; CDR3 DNA: TGTGCCAGCAGCGTAGATAAGGGACAGGGTAGAACAGATACGCAGTATTTT; CDR3 protein: CASSVDKGQGRTDTQYF
clone size: few; V gene: TRBV28; D gene: -; J gene: TRBJ1-5; CDR3 DNA: TGTGCCAGCAGTTTGATGGGTAGGGCTCAGCCCCAGCATTTT; CDR3 protein: CASSLMGRAQPQHF
clone size: -; V gene: TRBV7-9; D gene: -; J gene: TRBJ1-1; CDR3 DNA: TGTGCCAGCAGCCCTCTAAGGGGTGGGGGGCCCGACACTGAAGCTTTCTTT; CDR3 protein: CASSPLRGGGPDTEAFF
clone size: few; V gene: TRBV5-1; D gene: TRBD1; J gene: TRBJ1-1; CDR3 DNA: TGCGCCAGCAGCTCGGGGGGGACAGAGAACACTGAAGCTTTCTTT; CDR3 protein: CASSSGGTENTEAFF
clone size: -; V gene: TRBV28; D gene: TRBD1; J gene: TRBJ2-2; CDR3 DNA: TGTGCCAGCAGATCCCCAAGGCAGGGGGCCCTTTCGAACACCGGGGAGCTGTTTTTT; CDR3 protein: CASRSPRQGALSNTGELFF
clone size: -; V gene: TRBV15; D gene: -; J gene: TRBJ1-4; CDR3 DNA: TGTGCCACCAGCAGAGAAGGGAAAGGACGTGAAAAACTGTTTTTT; CDR3 protein: CATSREGKGREKLFF
clone size: -; V gene: TRBV6-1; D gene: -; J gene: TRBJ2-7; CDR3 DNA: TGTGCCAGCAGTGATATAGTAGCGGGACAGGGCGCCGAGCAGTACTTC; CDR3 protein: CASSDIVAGQGAEQYF
clone size: -; V gene: TRBV15; D gene: TRBD1; J gene: TRBJ2-5; CDR3 DNA: TGTGCCACCAGCAGAGATTCTTTTTCCGGGACAGGGTGGGAGACCCAGTACTTC; CDR3 protein: CATSRDSFSGTGWETQYF
clone size: -; V gene: TRBV2; D gene: -; J gene: TRBJ2-5; CDR3 DNA: TGTGCCAGCACCGTGGGGGCACTTTTAGAGACCCAGTACTTC; CDR3 protein: CASTVGALLETQYF
clone size: -; V gene: TRBV19; D gene: -; J gene: TRBJ1-4; CDR3 DNA: TGTGCCAGTAGTCCCTACGATAACCACGGGGAAAAACTGTTTTTT; CDR3 protein: CASSPYDNHGEKLFF
clone size: -; V gene: TRBV5-1; D gene: -; J gene: TRBJ1-4; CDR3 DNA: TGCGCCAGCAGCCCGACGGCTCCAACTAATGAAAAACTGTTTTTT; CDR3 protein: CASSPTAPTNEKLFF
clone size: -; V gene: TRBV4-3; D gene: -; J gene: TRBJ1-1; CDR3 DNA: TGCGCCAGCAGCCAAGCCCCCTTGGGGAGCATGAACACTGAAGCTTTCTTT; CDR3 protein: CASSQAPLGSMNTEAFF
clone size: -; V gene: TRBV30; D gene: -; J gene: TRBJ2-7; CDR3 DNA: TGCGCGGGGAGGGGGGATACCTACGAGCAGTACTTC; CDR3 protein: CAGRGDTYEQYF
clone size: -; V gene: TRBV11-3; D gene: -; J gene: TRBJ2-2; CDR3 DNA: TGTGCCAGCAGCTTAGAAGTACTCGCGAACACCGGGGAGCTGTTTTTT; CDR3 protein: CASSLEVLANTGELFF
clone size: few; V gene: TRBV5-1; D gene: -; J gene: TRBJ2-7; CDR3 DNA: TGCGCCAGCAGCTTGGGGACTTTCCTAGGGGAGCAGTACTTC; CDR3 protein: CASSLGTFLGEQYF
clone size: -; V gene: TRBV6-1; D gene: -; J gene: TRBJ2-7; CDR3 DNA: TGTGCCAGCAGTGAAGGGACCGGGCTCAACATAGAGCAGTACTTC; CDR3 protein: CASSEGTGLNIEQYF
clone size: -; V gene: TRBV5-1; D gene: -; J gene: TRBJ1-1; CDR3 DNA: TGCGCCAGCAGCCCGGAGGTCAGGGACACTGAAGCTTTCTTT; CDR3 protein: CASSPEVRDTEAFF
clone size: -; V gene: TRBV6-5; D gene: -; J gene: TRBJ1-2; CDR3 DNA: TGTGCCAGCAGTTACAGCACAGGTGGAGGCTACACCTTC; CDR3 protein: CASSYSTGGGYTF
clone size: -; V gene: TRBV5-6; D gene: -; J gene: TRBJ1-6; CDR3 DNA: TGTGCCAGCAGCTTGGCAGCTTGGCGGGGGGATTCACCCCTCCACTTT; CDR3 protein: CASSLAAWRGDSPLHF
clone size: -; V gene: TRBV28; D gene: TRBD2; J gene: TRBJ2-2; CDR3 DNA: TGTGCCAGCAGCCCGACTAGCCAGAACACCGGGGAGCTGTTTTTT; CDR3 protein: CASSPTSQNTGELFF
clone size: few; V gene: TRBV27; D gene: -; J gene: TRBJ2-7; CDR3 DNA: TGTGCCAGCAGTTTAGGCAGCGAATACGAGCAGTACTTC; CDR3 protein: CASSLGSEYEQYF
clone size: -; V gene: TRBV25-1; D gene: -; J gene: TRBJ2-7; CDR3 DNA: TGTGCCAGTAGTATTTTCGGCGAGCAGTACTTC; CDR3 protein: CASSIFGEQYF
clone size: once; V gene: TRBV5-1; D gene: -; J gene: TRBJ1-1; CDR3 DNA: TGCGCCAGCAGCTTAGTTAGGCTGACTGAAGCTTTCTTT; CDR3 protein: CASSLVRLTEAFF
clone size: few; V gene: TRBV15; D gene: -; J gene: TRBJ2-2; CDR3 DNA: TGTGCCACCAGCAAGGGGCCCGGGGAGCTGTTTTTT; CDR3 protein: CATSKGPGELFF
clone size: few; V gene: TRBV19; D gene: TRBD1; J gene: TRBJ1-1; CDR3 DNA: TGTGCCAGTAGTATCCAACCGGGACAGGGGAAGACTGAAGCTTTCTTT; CDR3 protein: CASSIQPGQGKTEAFF
clone size: -; V gene: TRBV4-1; D gene: TRBD1; J gene: TRBJ1-1; CDR3 DNA: TGCGCCAGCAGCCAAGTCAACAGGGGGCGCGTTATGCGAATCACTGAAGCTTTCTTT; CDR3 protein: CASSQVNRGRVMRITEAFF
clone size: -; V gene: TRBV19; D gene: -; J gene: TRBJ2-4; CDR3 DNA: TGTGCCAGTAGTATAGGGCAGGGGCTAGCCAAAAACATTCAGTACTTC; CDR3 protein: CASSIGQGLAKNIQYF
clone size: -; V gene: TRBV29-1; D gene: -; J gene: TRBJ1-1; CDR3 DNA: TGCAGCGTTGATGGCCTGGGGAACACTGAAGCTTTCTTT; CDR3 protein: CSVDGLGNTEAFF
clone size: once; V gene: TRBV5-1; D gene: TRBD2; J gene: TRBJ2-2; CDR3 DNA: TGCGCCAGCAACCGGGGGGAACCAGCGAACACCGGGGAGCTGTTTTTT; CDR3 protein: CASNRGEPANTGELFF
clone size: -; V gene: TRBV6-5; D gene: -; J gene: TRBJ1-1; CDR3 DNA: TGTGCCAGCAGTTACGCAGGGATTACTGAAGCTTTCTTT; CDR3 protein: CASSYAGITEAFF
clone size: -; V gene: TRBV5-1; D gene: TRBD2; J gene: TRBJ2-3; CDR3 DNA: TGCGCCAGCAGCGTAAGCGGGGGGGCAACAGATACGCAGTATTTT; CDR3 protein: CASSVSGGATDTQYF
clone size: -; V gene: TRBV7-3; D gene: -; J gene: TRBJ2-3; CDR3 DNA: TGTGCCAGCAGCTTAACTGGGGTCGCGGATACGCAGTATTTT; CDR3 protein: CASSLTGVADTQYF
clone size: -; V gene: TRBV5-8; D gene: -; J gene: TRBJ1-3; CDR3 DNA: TGTGCCAGCAGCCTGGGGGAAGGCTCTGGAAACACCATATATTTT; CDR3 protein: CASSLGEGSGNTIYF